These T cell receptor beta chains were read from a single sample in a study of neurological immune-mediated disorders. MiXCR, run by TCRdb on the 5' RACE reads, gives a single entry per CDR3 protein. The sample comprises roughly 74,000 distinct CDR3 sequences, 5.2% of which are singletons, and about 8% rests with the top ten. Source material: PBMCs. These receptors were obtained from a man between 18 and 29 years old with multiple sclerosis. Each CDR3 is given with its conserved first and last residue. Each record gives: CDR3 DNA, CDR3 protein, D gene, J gene, V gene, clone size. A D gene is named only where the DNA matches it firmly. A row's size may be missing; if present it is once, few, many or a size class.

CDR3 DNA: TGTGCCAGCAGGGGGACGGGAGCCAGCTCCTACAATGAGCAGTTCTTC
CDR3 protein: CASRGTGASSYNEQFF
D gene: NA
J gene: TRBJ2-1
V gene: TRBV5-5
clone size: many

CDR3 DNA: TGCAGTGCTAGAGATCTTAGAGGGTCTGCCGGGGAGCTGTTTTTT
CDR3 protein: CSARDLRGSAGELFF
D gene: NA
J gene: TRBJ2-2
V gene: TRBV20-1
clone size: many

CDR3 DNA: TGTGCCAGCAGCGTAGGAGGAGGGGCTATGGTTGAAGCTTTCTTT
CDR3 protein: CASSVGGGAMVEAFF
D gene: NA
J gene: TRBJ1-1
V gene: TRBV9
clone size: many

CDR3 DNA: TGTGCCAGCAGCTTGCCATCTGGGGGAGTTGGCTACACCTTC
CDR3 protein: CASSLPSGGVGYTF
D gene: NA
J gene: TRBJ1-2
V gene: TRBV11-2
clone size: many

CDR3 DNA: TGTGCCAGCAGCATTTCCGGGACAGGGAACACTGAAGCTTTCTTT
CDR3 protein: CASSISGTGNTEAFF
D gene: TRBD1
J gene: TRBJ1-1
V gene: TRBV28
clone size: many

CDR3 DNA: TGTGCCAGCAGATTGGACAGGGGGAATCAGCCCCAGCATTTT
CDR3 protein: CASRLDRGNQPQHF
D gene: TRBD1
J gene: TRBJ1-5
V gene: TRBV6-2/TRBV6-3
clone size: many

CDR3 DNA: TGCGCCAGCAGCTATGTTTCAGGGGGCAATGAGCAGTTCTTC
CDR3 protein: CASSYVSGGNEQFF
D gene: TRBD1
J gene: TRBJ2-1
V gene: TRBV5-1
clone size: many

CDR3 DNA: TGTGCCAGCAGTTACTCTTGGCTAGGATCATACGAGCAGTACTTC
CDR3 protein: CASSYSWLGSYEQYF
D gene: NA
J gene: TRBJ2-7
V gene: TRBV6-2/TRBV6-3
clone size: many

CDR3 DNA: TGCAGTGCTAGACGGGGGACAGGCCACAATCAGCCCCAGCATTTT
CDR3 protein: CSARRGTGHNQPQHF
D gene: TRBD1
J gene: TRBJ1-5
V gene: TRBV20-1
clone size: many

CDR3 DNA: TGCAGTGCTAGGTCACTAGCGGGGGGCTCCTACGAGCAGTACTTC
CDR3 protein: CSARSLAGGSYEQYF
D gene: TRBD2
J gene: TRBJ2-7
V gene: TRBV20-1
clone size: many

CDR3 DNA: TGTGCCAGCAGCCTCGGGAGTCTCTATGGCTACACCTTC
CDR3 protein: CASSLGSLYGYTF
D gene: NA
J gene: TRBJ1-2
V gene: TRBV7-9
clone size: many

CDR3 DNA: TGCAGCGTCCACGGGACCTTGAACACCGGGGAGCTGTTTTTT
CDR3 protein: CSVHGTLNTGELFF
D gene: NA
J gene: TRBJ2-2
V gene: TRBV29-1
clone size: many

CDR3 DNA: TGTGCCAGCAGTTTTGGTCAGGGGGGAGCCGGGGAGCTGTTTTTT
CDR3 protein: CASSFGQGGAGELFF
D gene: NA
J gene: TRBJ2-2
V gene: TRBV28
clone size: many

CDR3 DNA: TGCAGTGCTCCCGCGCCCGGACAGGGAAACGAAGCTTTCTTT
CDR3 protein: CSAPAPGQGNEAFF
D gene: TRBD1
J gene: TRBJ1-1
V gene: TRBV20-1
clone size: many

CDR3 DNA: TGTGCCAGCAGCCCTACATCGCGCGGGGGGGACACTGAAGCTTTCTTT
CDR3 protein: CASSPTSRGGDTEAFF
D gene: NA
J gene: TRBJ1-1
V gene: TRBV5-6
clone size: many

CDR3 DNA: TGTGCCAGCAGTTCTACACGGAACTCCTACGAGCAGTACTTC
CDR3 protein: CASSSTRNSYEQYF
D gene: NA
J gene: TRBJ2-7
V gene: TRBV6-5
clone size: many

CDR3 DNA: TGTGCCAGCACCCTGGGGCCAGGTGAAGCTTTCTTT
CDR3 protein: CASTLGPGEAFF
D gene: NA
J gene: TRBJ1-1
V gene: TRBV5-6
clone size: many

CDR3 DNA: TGCAGCGTTGTAGGATCACCCCTCAACTTT
CDR3 protein: CSVVGSPLNF
D gene: NA
J gene: TRBJ1-6
V gene: TRBV29-1
clone size: many

CDR3 DNA: TGCGCCAGCACGCTACAGGGCAACATTGAAAAACTGTTTTTT
CDR3 protein: CASTLQGNIEKLFF
D gene: NA
J gene: TRBJ1-4
V gene: TRBV5-1
clone size: many

CDR3 DNA: TGCAGTGCTAGGGACAGTTACTATGGCTACACCTTC
CDR3 protein: CSARDSYYGYTF
D gene: NA
J gene: TRBJ1-2
V gene: TRBV20-1
clone size: many

CDR3 DNA: TGTGCCAGCAGTGAATGGACGGCGGGAGCCGCCCAAGAGACCCAGTACTTC
CDR3 protein: CASSEWTAGAAQETQYF
D gene: TRBD2
J gene: TRBJ2-5
V gene: TRBV6-1
clone size: many

CDR3 DNA: TGTGCCTGGAGACAGGGGGTGGACGAGCAGTACTTC
CDR3 protein: CAWRQGVDEQYF
D gene: TRBD1
J gene: TRBJ2-7
V gene: TRBV30
clone size: many

CDR3 DNA: TGTGCCAGCAGTTTAGGCGGCGGGGCTAGGCGATCGCAGTTCTTC
CDR3 protein: CASSLGGGARRSQFF
D gene: NA
J gene: TRBJ2-1
V gene: TRBV12-3/TRBV12-4
clone size: many

CDR3 DNA: TGCAGTGCTCGATCCGGGACTAGCGGCTACAATGAGCAGTTCTTC
CDR3 protein: CSARSGTSGYNEQFF
D gene: TRBD2
J gene: TRBJ2-1
V gene: TRBV20-1
clone size: many

CDR3 DNA: TGCGCCAGCAGCCCTGGACTAGCGGGAGAGACCCAGTACTTC
CDR3 protein: CASSPGLAGETQYF
D gene: TRBD2
J gene: TRBJ2-5
V gene: TRBV5-1
clone size: many

CDR3 DNA: TGCAGTGCTGGGAAGGGGTCCGGGGGGGGCTCCTATAATTCACCCCTCCACTTT
CDR3 protein: CSAGKGSGGGSYNSPLHF
D gene: NA
J gene: TRBJ1-6
V gene: TRBV20-1
clone size: few

CDR3 DNA: TGCGCCAGCAGCTTGGGAGGGGGGGCTGGGGCCAACGTCCTGACTTTC
CDR3 protein: CASSLGGGAGANVLTF
D gene: NA
J gene: TRBJ2-6
V gene: TRBV5-1
clone size: many

CDR3 DNA: TGCAGTGCCGAGGAACAGGGACTAGCGGGGACAGATACGCAGTATTTT
CDR3 protein: CSAEEQGLAGTDTQYF
D gene: TRBD2
J gene: TRBJ2-3
V gene: TRBV20-1
clone size: few

CDR3 DNA: TGTGCCACAGCGACCTCTTCAGCCGGGACAGGGAAAATGGATACGCAGTATTTT
CDR3 protein: CATATSSAGTGKMDTQYF
D gene: TRBD1
J gene: TRBJ2-3
V gene: TRBV24-1
clone size: many

CDR3 DNA: TGCAGTGCTAGAGACGCGTTGGCCACAGATACGCAGTATTTT
CDR3 protein: CSARDALATDTQYF
D gene: NA
J gene: TRBJ2-3
V gene: TRBV20-1
clone size: many

CDR3 DNA: TGCAGTGCTAGGACGGGAGACTACGAGCAGTACTTC
CDR3 protein: CSARTGDYEQYF
D gene: NA
J gene: TRBJ2-7
V gene: TRBV20-1
clone size: many

CDR3 DNA: TGCAGTGCTGCAAAAGGACTAGCGGGAGTAAGCGAGCAGTACTTC
CDR3 protein: CSAAKGLAGVSEQYF
D gene: TRBD2
J gene: TRBJ2-7
V gene: TRBV20-1
clone size: NA

CDR3 DNA: TGCGCCAGCAGCTTGGACATCGGGAACTATGGCTACACCTTC
CDR3 protein: CASSLDIGNYGYTF
D gene: NA
J gene: TRBJ1-2
V gene: TRBV5-1
clone size: many

CDR3 DNA: TGTGCCAGCAGCTTGGGGGGGACAGGGGTCGATACGCAGTATTTT
CDR3 protein: CASSLGGTGVDTQYF
D gene: TRBD1
J gene: TRBJ2-3
V gene: TRBV11-2
clone size: many

CDR3 DNA: TGCGCCAGCAGCCCTGGAGGGGATCCCGGCAGCGGTGGCTACACCTTC
CDR3 protein: CASSPGGDPGSGGYTF
D gene: NA
J gene: TRBJ1-2
V gene: TRBV5-1
clone size: many

CDR3 DNA: TGTGCCAGCAGCTTGGGGACCCGGGCCAACGTCCTGACTTTC
CDR3 protein: CASSLGTRANVLTF
D gene: NA
J gene: TRBJ2-6
V gene: TRBV5-6
clone size: many

CDR3 DNA: TGCGCCAGCAGCGTCGGAAAGGGAGCTGGCTACACCTTC
CDR3 protein: CASSVGKGAGYTF
D gene: NA
J gene: TRBJ1-2
V gene: TRBV5-1
clone size: NA

CDR3 DNA: TGCGCCAGCAGCGGGGGGACCGGGACTCATATCAATGAGCAGTTCTTC
CDR3 protein: CASSGGTGTHINEQFF
D gene: NA
J gene: TRBJ2-1
V gene: TRBV5-1
clone size: many

CDR3 DNA: TGTGCCAGCAGCTTAAACCTTCAAGAGACCCAGTACTTC
CDR3 protein: CASSLNLQETQYF
D gene: NA
J gene: TRBJ2-5
V gene: TRBV11-2
clone size: many

CDR3 DNA: TGCAGTGCTAGAGAGGCGGGACAGGGTAATTCACCCCTCCACTTT
CDR3 protein: CSAREAGQGNSPLHF
D gene: TRBD1
J gene: TRBJ1-6
V gene: TRBV20-1
clone size: many

CDR3 DNA: TGCAATTTCGGAGCGGGAGACCGTGAGCAGTTCTTC
CDR3 protein: CNFGAGDREQFF
D gene: TRBD2
J gene: TRBJ2-1
V gene: TRBV20-1
clone size: many

CDR3 DNA: TGCAGTGCGCCCCAGGGTTATGGCTACACCTTC
CDR3 protein: CSAPQGYGYTF
D gene: NA
J gene: TRBJ1-2
V gene: TRBV20-1
clone size: many

CDR3 DNA: TGCAGTGCTAGTCGACGGGACAGTAATGAAGGACTGTTTTTT
CDR3 protein: CSASRRDSNEGLFF
D gene: TRBD1
J gene: TRBJ1-4
V gene: TRBV20-1
clone size: many

CDR3 DNA: TGTGCCAGCAGCTTCGGGGGGGCATGGAGCAATCAGCCCCAGCATTTT
CDR3 protein: CASSFGGAWSNQPQHF
D gene: NA
J gene: TRBJ1-5
V gene: TRBV5-6
clone size: many

CDR3 DNA: TGTGCCAGCAGCTTCTCGGAGGCCGATGAGCAGTTCTTC
CDR3 protein: CASSFSEADEQFF
D gene: NA
J gene: TRBJ2-1
V gene: TRBV7-9
clone size: many

CDR3 DNA: TGTGCCAGCAGTTACTCGTCAGGAACCTACGAGCAGTACTTC
CDR3 protein: CASSYSSGTYEQYF
D gene: NA
J gene: TRBJ2-7
V gene: TRBV6-2/TRBV6-3
clone size: many

CDR3 DNA: TGCAGTGCTAGAGTGCCCATCGTCTCTGGAAACACCATATATTTT
CDR3 protein: CSARVPIVSGNTIYF
D gene: NA
J gene: TRBJ1-3
V gene: TRBV20-1
clone size: many

CDR3 DNA: TGCAGTGCTGTCGGGACAGGGGGCCCTCAGCCCCAGCATTTT
CDR3 protein: CSAVGTGGPQPQHF
D gene: TRBD1
J gene: TRBJ1-5
V gene: TRBV20-1
clone size: many

CDR3 DNA: TGTGCCAGCAGGGGTACGGGGTCGAGCACTGAAGCTTTCTTT
CDR3 protein: CASRGTGSSTEAFF
D gene: NA
J gene: TRBJ1-1
V gene: TRBV5-6
clone size: many

CDR3 DNA: TGCAGCGTTGATTCAACTTTCCAAGAGACCCAGTACTTC
CDR3 protein: CSVDSTFQETQYF
D gene: NA
J gene: TRBJ2-5
V gene: TRBV29-1
clone size: many

CDR3 DNA: TGTGCCATCAGCCGGACAGGGGGAATCACAGATACGCAGTATTTT
CDR3 protein: CAISRTGGITDTQYF
D gene: TRBD1
J gene: TRBJ2-3
V gene: TRBV10-3
clone size: many

CDR3 DNA: TGCAGCGTTTATTCCAGGGGGGGGGAGCAGTACTTC
CDR3 protein: CSVYSRGGEQYF
D gene: NA
J gene: TRBJ2-7
V gene: TRBV29-1
clone size: many

CDR3 DNA: TGTGCCAGCATCGAACTAGCGAAAGATACGCAGTATTTT
CDR3 protein: CASIELAKDTQYF
D gene: TRBD2
J gene: TRBJ2-3
V gene: TRBV6-1
clone size: many

CDR3 DNA: TGTGCCAGCAGTTACGGCAGGCTACCCATGAACACTGAAGCTTTATTT
CDR3 protein: CASSYGRLPMNTEALF
D gene: NA
J gene: TRBJ1-1
V gene: TRBV6-5
clone size: NA

CDR3 DNA: TGTGCCAGCTCACCATTGGGGGCGTCGGAGACCCAGTACTTC
CDR3 protein: CASSPLGASETQYF
D gene: NA
J gene: TRBJ2-5
V gene: TRBV18
clone size: NA

CDR3 DNA: TGCGCCAGCAGCTTCGGTGCCGGTACTGGGCACACTGAAGCTTTCTTT
CDR3 protein: CASSFGAGTGHTEAFF
D gene: NA
J gene: TRBJ1-1
V gene: TRBV5-1
clone size: many

CDR3 DNA: TGTGCCAGCAGTTTAGGAGCGGGAGACATCTACGAGCAGTACTTC
CDR3 protein: CASSLGAGDIYEQYF
D gene: TRBD2
J gene: TRBJ2-7
V gene: TRBV12-3/TRBV12-4
clone size: many